The entry below describes one T cell receptor beta chain. The CDR3 runs 15 residues. CDR1 and CDR2 (germline): LNHDA, SQIVND (reference sequence). This sample was included in a study of PD-L1 blockade in urothelial cancer. Study in general: Blood was analyzed 3 weeks (second dose) and 6 weeks after treatment start.

The assay was immunoSEQ multiplex PCR, and TCRdb's table has in-frame clones only and misses some. This table has about 95,000 clones, 85% to 90% appearing once. Described time point: pretreatment peripheral blood. This clonotype was obtained from a man aged 55 to 70 with urothelial cancer. J is TRBJ2-3 and V is TRBV19; 9 bases map to TRBD1. The sample in question was PBMCs, obtained around atezolizumab (anti-PD-L1) treatment. The CDR3 here is CATKSRDRGTDTQYF. In DNA, the CDR3 is TGTGCGACAAAGTCCCGGGACAGGGGCACAGATACGCAGTATTTT.